This is a list of T cell receptor beta chains from one sample in a study of blood T cell repertoires in COVID-19. Repertoires were generated with immunoSEQ multiplex PCR, while TCRdb's copy carries only in-frame clones and drops some. This table holds roughly 280,000 clones, more than 75% found once. The material sequenced was peripheral blood. The receptors come from a man aged 35-49 years with active or convalescent COVID-19. Each CDR3 is given with its conserved first and last residue. Fields, in order: clone size, V gene, CDR3 protein. Clone size is not always given. Where it is, it says once, few, many or a class for expanded clones.

few | TRBV7-9 | CASSPGGSEAFF
NA | TRBV5-5 | CASSLRDRGNGYTF
NA | TRBV6-1 | CASSEGQVYNEQFF
NA | TRBV5-5 | CASSLATGGEQFF
NA | TRBV6-5 | CASSSGGKYGYTF
NA | TRBV6-5 | CASSQFNTEAFF
NA | TRBV24-1 | CATSEGGGVQNEQFF
NA | TRBV24-1 | CATRGEGAEAFF
NA | TRBV6-5 | CASNPTGHTGELFF
NA | TRBV9 | CASSDSFGEQFF
NA | TRBV28 | CASSNPIDGSYGYTF
NA | TRBV27 | CASSPGATSGNTIYF
NA | TRBV10-2 | CASSESGFNQPQHF
NA | TRBV5-1 | CASTTDPNQPQHF
NA | TRBV3-1/TRBV3-2 | CASSQYTGDSNQPQHF
once | TRBV3-1/TRBV3-2 | CASSQGTGTPTDTQYF
NA | TRBV13 | CASSRGGTGPLSSYEQYF
NA | TRBV18 | CASSSDRGEKLFF
few | TRBV6-5 | CASRETGTNEKLFF
NA | TRBV19 | CASSRNRGEPQHF
NA | TRBV10-1 | CAKEAYEQYF
NA | TRBV20-1 | CSASEGTPSGDTQYF
once | TRBV29-1 | CSVTKGGETQYF
once | TRBV19 | CASRTDRGRYNSPLHF
NA | TRBV30 | CAWYGALSGNTIYF
NA | TRBV21-1 | CASGGTGFSEQYF
NA | TRBV5-1 | CASSTTPGWNTEAFF
NA | TRBV29-1 | CSVSEASSTDTQYF
NA | TRBV18 | CASSPEGWSTEAFF
NA | TRBV27 | CASSQGSQETQYF
NA | TRBV9 | CASSPQGYTEAFF
NA | TRBV28 | CASSPPGLAINTDTQYF
NA | TRBV28 | CASSSDRGGYTF
NA | TRBV24-1 | CATSDQKRPTQDTQYF
NA | TRBV19 | CASSIVSGGGEQYF
NA | TRBV9 | CASSVEIQGELFF
NA | TRBV30 | CAWSGGPGGEQFF
NA | TRBV13 | CASSLAWGQGVDEQFF